There are many counts of the clone carrying this T cell receptor (beta chain). Time point noted: newly diagnosed GD, antithyroid drugs for less than 3 months. Making the TCR library involved RNA that had been extracted from PBMCs. The TCR beta library used iRepertoire HTBI primers with Arm-PCR amplification of CDR3. MiXCR, run by TCRdb on the multiplex PCR reads, gives a single entry per CDR3 protein. The repertoire holds 350,000 to 500,000 distinct CDR3 sequences, with 14% as singletons. Between the trimmed V and J ends, which lost 7 bases and 2 bases, there was a span of 16 bases. The CDR3 runs to 15 residues. Germline CDR1 is MDHEN and CDR2 is SYDVKM. This entry belongs to a study of regulatory T cells in long-lasting Graves disease. Turning to the study itself: Prior antithyroid drug treatment in newly diagnosed Graves' patients lasted under 3 months.

These sequences were also reported in another study, on T cells in Graves' hyperthyroidism and ophthalmopathy.

V is TRBV28 and J is TRBJ2-3; no reliable D call. This TCR was sampled from a woman in her fifties or sixties with Graves disease. The sample here was peripheral blood mononuclear cells (PBMCs), taken at new diagnosis, from a patient treated with antithyroid drugs. CDR3 sequence (DNA): TGTGCCAGCACCCCGGCCCCACCAAACACAGATACGCAGTATTTT. As protein: CASTPAPPNTDTQYF.